Detailed here is one T cell receptor beta chain. Its antigen is undetermined. Between the trimmed V and J ends, which lost 4 bases and 7 bases, there was a span of 11 bases. The CDR3 length is 12 residues. Germline V gene data show CDR1 as SQVTM and CDR2 as ANQGSEA. This sample is part of a study of cytomegalovirus exposure and HLA in healthy donors. Study results and limitations: Sequencing likely caused a cluster of highly shared sequence variants. Most of the TCR beta V segments (in an earlier analysis) were productive either about 87% or about 30% of the time.

A multiplex PCR was run with 60 Vbeta primers and 13 Jbeta primers. Per the original data handling: Approximately 11 million shared chains were among around 80 million unique TCR beta chains counted in a later analysis. Here immunoSEQ multiplex PCR was the method, and the copy in TCRdb shows in-frame clones only, minus some. V and J calls and clone size come straight from that table; D and trimming were deduced from the DNA. This sample has 50,000 to 55,000 clones, with around three fifths found just once. The sample taken for sequencing was PBMCs. The chain joins TRBV29-1 to TRBJ2-1; D is perhaps TRBD1 (6 bases). The origin of this receptor is a human donor in good health. The CDR3 is CSVAQGNNEQFF. CDR3 nucleotides: TGCAGCGTTGCGCAGGGGAATAATGAGCAGTTCTTC.